This T cell receptor beta chain was sequenced during a study of blood T cell repertoires in COVID-19. Study-wide background: Both acute and convalescent COVID-19 samples were obtained from the United States, Italy and Spain. T cells, B-cell-depleted T cells, or PBMCs provided the cDNA or gDNA that served as material.

As originally analysed: Researchers report that nucleated cell counts were estimated from reference gene primer amplification. Here immunoSEQ multiplex PCR was the method, and the copy in TCRdb shows in-frame clones only, minus some. Clonal size and the V and J genes are those of that table, whereas D and trimming came from the DNA. The profile shows about 140,000 clones, 70% to 80% of them singletons. J lost 4 bases, V lost 6 bases, and 3 bases had no gene match. Germline V gene lookup returns CDR1 MNHEY and CDR2 SVGAGI. CDR3 size: 13 residues. Sequenced material: peripheral blood. This sequence was found in a man aged 50-59 years with acute or convalescent COVID-19. The chain employs TRBV6-5 and TRBJ1-5; 7 bases align to TRBD1. The CDR3, as DNA: TGTGCCAGCAGGAACAGGGGTAATCAGCCCCAGCATTTT. This encodes CASRNRGNQPQHF.